The 2 T cell receptor beta chains reported below all come from one sample, sequenced in a study of blood T cells in healthy people across ages. It was with a sample-barcoded 5' primer and a J-beta primer mix that a second PCR of about 6 to 12 cycles was run. TCRdb independently ran MiXCR on the 5' RACE reads; one entry per CDR3 protein. Of more than 650,000 distinct CDR3 sequences listed, about 55% were seen once; the top ten hold approximately 40%. Material for sequencing was blood. The receptors originated from an older man in good health.

The rearrangement uses TRBV12-3 or TRBV12-4 and TRBJ2-1; 8 bases are shared with TRBD2. V lost 1 base and J lost 4; bases outside the gene matches: 9. This CDR3 is built from 17 residues. The chain's CDR3 is CASSLDLGGGSYNEQFF. The CDR3 nucleotides read TGTGCCAGCAGTTTAGATCTCGGCGGGGGGTCTTACAATGAGCAGTTCTTC.

This chain joins TRBV29-1 and TRBJ1-2, with 8 nucleotides matching TRBD1. CDR3 length equals 13 residues. Per germline, CDR1 SQVTM and CDR2 ANQGSEA. The ends lost 5 bases at V and 8 bases at J; junction bases unmatched: 10. CDR3 bases: TGCAGCGTTCCCCCGGACAGGGAGGGGGGCTACACCTTC. Protein: CSVPPDREGGYTF.